This T cell receptor beta chain was sequenced during a study of CD4+ T cells in melanoma. Method: immunoSEQ multiplex PCR; TCRdb's copy keeps in-frame clones and lacks some. The sample has 7,300 or so clones, about 56% seen once. The study's findings and limits: A reported correlation linked neoantigen-specific CD4+ T cells to CD8+, macrophage and B cell function.

In germline, CDR1 is SNHLY, CDR2 FYNNEI. Trimming left V 2 bases short and J 2 bases short, with 7 bases between. The CDR3 covers 13 residues. The sample holds one count of this clone. Its antigen remains unidentified. Sequencing was carried out using cells from a culture (not recorded whether cultured in vitro). This chain uses TRBV2 with TRBJ2-7, with D possibly TRBD1 on 6 matching bases. This sequence originates from a human donor with melanoma. The CDR3 bases are TGTGCCAGCAGTGAACAGGGGACCTACGAGCAGTACTTC. Its translation: CASSEQGTYEQYF.